These T cell receptor beta chains were read from a single sample in a study of response to subunit inactivated influenza vaccine. TCRdb reprocessed the RT-PCR reads via MiXCR and lists one record per CDR3 protein. The table lists hundreds of thousands of distinct CDR3 sequences, roughly 18% of them singletons. Here the sequenced sample was PBMCs from blood, taken around 5 days after vaccination. The receptor set was obtained from a man aged 45 to 65 who received an inactivated influenza vaccine. The conserved cysteine and the conserved F or W are not part of the CDR3 here. Fields, in order: V gene, D gene, J gene, CDR3 protein. The D gene is left open where the match is weak.

v_call: TRBV29-1; d_call: NA; j_call: TRBJ2-5; cdr3_aa: SVGRGHLKETQY
v_call: TRBV4-2; d_call: NA; j_call: TRBJ1-1; cdr3_aa: ASSQSNQGSTEAF
v_call: TRBV5-5; d_call: TRBD2; j_call: TRBJ2-5; cdr3_aa: ASSWAASGASETQY
v_call: TRBV20-1; d_call: TRBD1; j_call: TRBJ1-4; cdr3_aa: SAYRGLGEKLF
v_call: TRBV6-2/TRBV6-3; d_call: NA; j_call: TRBJ2-7; cdr3_aa: ASSYTGADDYEQY
v_call: TRBV7-2; d_call: NA; j_call: TRBJ1-2; cdr3_aa: ASSSHGVISGYGYT
v_call: TRBV20-1; d_call: NA; j_call: TRBJ2-1; cdr3_aa: SARRGYTGQFMNEQF
v_call: TRBV7-2; d_call: TRBD2; j_call: TRBJ2-3; cdr3_aa: ASSLAGRPRGDTQY
v_call: TRBV28; d_call: NA; j_call: TRBJ2-7; cdr3_aa: ASSLYLLPYEQY
v_call: TRBV5-8; d_call: NA; j_call: TRBJ2-7; cdr3_aa: ASSRAGTWSSYEQY
v_call: TRBV29-1; d_call: NA; j_call: TRBJ2-2; cdr3_aa: SVGTSQGIANTGELF
v_call: TRBV20-1; d_call: TRBD1; j_call: TRBJ1-4; cdr3_aa: SAFRDRGLISEKLF
v_call: TRBV11-2; d_call: NA; j_call: TRBJ2-7; cdr3_aa: ASSPIRRASLLYEQY
v_call: TRBV20-1; d_call: NA; j_call: TRBJ1-3; cdr3_aa: SARDGTMGNTIY
v_call: TRBV28; d_call: TRBD2; j_call: TRBJ2-3; cdr3_aa: ASSLGGLAGGADTQY
v_call: TRBV7-9; d_call: NA; j_call: TRBJ2-6; cdr3_aa: ASTVRWSSGANVLT
v_call: TRBV5-6; d_call: NA; j_call: TRBJ1-6; cdr3_aa: ASSLGATGLYNSPLH
v_call: TRBV7-8; d_call: NA; j_call: TRBJ2-7; cdr3_aa: ASSAGQISYEQY
v_call: TRBV10-3; d_call: NA; j_call: TRBJ2-5; cdr3_aa: AISDRTGYQETQY